This T cell receptor (beta chain) was captured by sequencing in a study of blood T cell repertoires in COVID-19. Seattle's enrolled individuals joined amid active infection and were then monitored longitudinally. V dropped 4 bases and J dropped 5; count of bases not matched to a gene: 7. CDR3 size: 14 residues. From germline, CDR1 is SGHRS and CDR2 YFSETQ. Data came from immunoSEQ multiplex PCR; TCRdb stores just in-frame clones and leaves some out. The sample contains 330,000 or so clones, 87% of which appear only once. The receptor was isolated from a man aged 25 to 40 with COVID-19, enrolled during active disease. The sample comprised peripheral blood. The chain joins TRBV5-1 to TRBJ1-1; TRBD1 agrees at 8 bases. DNA for the CDR3: TGCGCCAGCAGCGCAGGGGGCGTCGGAACTGAAGCTTTCTTT. This translates into CASSAGGVGTEAFF. Drawing the rest from reference TRBV5-1 and TRBJ1-1, the complete variable domain is KAGVTQTPRYLIKTRGQQVTLSCSPISGHRSVSWYQQTPGQGLQFLFEYFSETQRNKGNFPGRFSGRQFSNSRSEMNVSTLELGDSALYLCASSAGGVGTEAFFGQGTRLTVV.